This T cell receptor beta chain comes out of a study of long-term antiretroviral therapy in people with HIV. Notes on the study in general: ART adherence, viral resistance and therapy changes were not recorded. Despite increasing after ART, diversity remained lower than that of transplant donor controls. The ART regimens used between 2004 and 2017 may be less effective than current ones. Repertoires in HIV (unlike those of controls) had narrower CDR3 length ranges.

Survey-level resolution applied to immunoSEQ assay v3.0. The method was immunoSEQ multiplex PCR; TCRdb's version includes in-frame clones alone and lacks a portion of them. The top ten hold around 6% of the sample, which has roughly 24,000 clones, nearly 90% seen once. The CDR3 is 13 residues long. Trimming stripped 0 bases from V and 1 base from J, with 2 bases between. Germline values: CDR1 SGHRS, CDR2 YFSETQ. This clone was observed once. What it binds is unknown. This chain links TRBV5-1 with TRBJ2-1; D uncertain. The TCR sequence derives from a man aged 60 to 69 with HIV. The sequences come from unsorted PBMCs, collected 0.6 years after starting antiretroviral therapy. CDR3 coding DNA: TGCGCCAGCAGCTTGGGGTCCTACAATGAGCAGTTCTTC. As protein: CASSLGSYNEQFF.